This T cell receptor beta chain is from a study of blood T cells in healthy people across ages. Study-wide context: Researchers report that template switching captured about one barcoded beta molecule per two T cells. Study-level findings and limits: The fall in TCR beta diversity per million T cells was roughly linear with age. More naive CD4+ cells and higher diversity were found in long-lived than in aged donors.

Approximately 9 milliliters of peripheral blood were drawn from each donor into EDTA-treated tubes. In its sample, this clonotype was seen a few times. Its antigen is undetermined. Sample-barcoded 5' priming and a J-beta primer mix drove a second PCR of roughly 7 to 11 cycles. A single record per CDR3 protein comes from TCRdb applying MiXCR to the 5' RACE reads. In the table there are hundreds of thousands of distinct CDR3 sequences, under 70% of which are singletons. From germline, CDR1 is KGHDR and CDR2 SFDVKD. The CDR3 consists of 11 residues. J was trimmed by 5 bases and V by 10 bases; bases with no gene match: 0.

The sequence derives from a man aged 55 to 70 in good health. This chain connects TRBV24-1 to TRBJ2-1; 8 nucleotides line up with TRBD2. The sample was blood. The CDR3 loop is CATRGDNEQFF. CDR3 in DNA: TGTGCCACGCGGGGGGACAATGAGCAGTTCTTC.